The present T cell receptor (beta chain) was sequenced within a study of cytomegalovirus exposure and HLA in healthy donors listed by TCRdb under 2017. For the study in its entirety: According to a later analysis, one platform produced both the 120 validation repertoires and the 670 or so repertoires of the first cohort. The aim of the study was to test whether cataloging public T cell receptors could identify signatures of past pathogen exposure. Along with the 666-subject first cohort, a separate validation cohort of 120 different subjects was used. High-throughput TCR immunosequencing, statistical association of individual TCRs with disease status, and machine learning were combined to predict cytomegalovirus infection status. Study-wide findings and limitations: In both the original and validation cohorts, the classifier was reported to diagnose cytomegalovirus status with high specificity and sensitivity. According to the authors, the approach could potentially be generalized to other disease states and immunological phenotypes. All 130 or so repertoires were used to score co-occurrence in the validation cohort in a later analysis, because that analysis had no HLA typing for the cohort. Three of the identified cytomegalovirus-associated TCR beta chains were confirmed in vitro to be specific for cytomegalovirus antigens. Subsequent analysis determined that TCRs grouped into clusters in the first cohort also showed a tendency toward co-occurrence across the 90 to 150 validation repertoires, and 94% of cluster scores exceeded 0. The study gave a list of under 200 TCR beta chains associated with cytomegalovirus. Most TCR sequences were seen in very few donors, while some public TCRs were found in many individuals.

The donors belonged to the validation cohort of over a hundred subjects, which was separate from the roughly 700-subject first cohort. Library generation was performed with the immunoSEQ multiplex PCR assay. The published analysis was carried out like this. To diagnose cytomegalovirus status from the catalog of TCR beta chain sequences, a statistical classification framework was built. Held by TCRdb, this immuneACCESS table contains in-frame sequences only and omits some clones. Under half of the omission traces to an unresolved V gene where checked; the cause of the rest is unknown. Clonal size and the V and J genes are those of that table, whereas D and trimming came from the DNA. In this sample the table shows about 250,000 clones, about 90% of which occur a single time. The ten most abundant clones make up 9.5% to 15% of the sample. The CDR3, cysteine through phenylalanine, is 13 amino acids long. The kept DNA is CDR3 alone, 39 bases in frame from the first base. Per the germline V gene, LGHNA is the CDR1 and YSLEER is the CDR2. V lost 1 base and J lost 5 bases; the stretch between them is 8 bases long.

Details on this clone: There is no known antigen for this receptor. Per-base quality was not reported, and no clone a single base away is much larger than it.

This TCR derives from a man between 18 and 29 years old in good health and CMV-seropositive. Material: PBMCs. This receptor chain uses TRBV4-3 and TRBJ2-5; the D segment could be TRBD2, given 5 matching bases. The nucleotide sequence is given as TGCGCCAGCAGCCAAGTGGGCGGGGAGACCCAGTACTTC. Its translation reads: CASSQVGGETQYF.